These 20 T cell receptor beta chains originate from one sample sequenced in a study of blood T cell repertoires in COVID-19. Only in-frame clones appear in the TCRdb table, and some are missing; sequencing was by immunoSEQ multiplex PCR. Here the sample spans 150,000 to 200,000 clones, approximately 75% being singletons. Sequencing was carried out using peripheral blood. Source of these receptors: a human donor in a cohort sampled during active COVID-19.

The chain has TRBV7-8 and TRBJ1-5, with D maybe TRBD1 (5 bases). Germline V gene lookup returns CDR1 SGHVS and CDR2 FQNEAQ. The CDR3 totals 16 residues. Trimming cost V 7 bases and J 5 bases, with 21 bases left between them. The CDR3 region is CASTPRGVLVDQPQHF. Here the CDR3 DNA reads TGTGCCAGCACCCCTCGGGGGGTGCTTGTAGATCAGCCCCAGCATTTT.

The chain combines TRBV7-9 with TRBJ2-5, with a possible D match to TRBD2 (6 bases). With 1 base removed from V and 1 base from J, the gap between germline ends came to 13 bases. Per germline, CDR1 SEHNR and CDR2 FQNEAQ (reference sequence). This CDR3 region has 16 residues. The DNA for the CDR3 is TGTGCCAGCAGCTTAGGTGGGGGAGGTAGCCAAGAGACCCAGTACTTC. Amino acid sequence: CASSLGGGGSQETQYF.

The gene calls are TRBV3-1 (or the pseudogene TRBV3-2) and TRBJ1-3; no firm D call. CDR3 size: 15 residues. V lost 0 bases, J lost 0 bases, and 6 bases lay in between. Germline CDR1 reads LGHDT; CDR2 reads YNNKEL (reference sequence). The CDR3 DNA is TGTGCCAGCAGCCAAGACGGTCTCTCTGGAAACACCATATATTTT. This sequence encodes CASSQDGLSGNTIYF.

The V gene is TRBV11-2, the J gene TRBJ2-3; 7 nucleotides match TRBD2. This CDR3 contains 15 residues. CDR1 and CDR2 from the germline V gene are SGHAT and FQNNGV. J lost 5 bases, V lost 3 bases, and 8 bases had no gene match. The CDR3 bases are TGTGCCAGCAGCTTGGTGGGCGGCGGGAGAGATACGCAGTATTTT. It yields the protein CASSLVGGGRDTQYF.

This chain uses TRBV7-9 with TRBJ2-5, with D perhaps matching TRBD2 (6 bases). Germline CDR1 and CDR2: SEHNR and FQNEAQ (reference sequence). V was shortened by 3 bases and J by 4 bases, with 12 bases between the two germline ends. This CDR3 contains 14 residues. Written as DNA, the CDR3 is TGTGCCAGCAGCTTTTCTGGGGGAGGAGAGACCCAGTACTTC. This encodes CASSFSGGGETQYF.

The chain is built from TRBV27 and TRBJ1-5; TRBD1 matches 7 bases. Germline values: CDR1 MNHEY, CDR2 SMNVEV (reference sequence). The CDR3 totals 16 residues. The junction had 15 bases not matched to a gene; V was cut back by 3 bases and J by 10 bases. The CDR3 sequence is CASSFLAGGINRPQHF. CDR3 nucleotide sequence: TGTGCCAGCAGTTTTCTGGCAGGGGGTATAAATCGACCCCAGCATTTT.

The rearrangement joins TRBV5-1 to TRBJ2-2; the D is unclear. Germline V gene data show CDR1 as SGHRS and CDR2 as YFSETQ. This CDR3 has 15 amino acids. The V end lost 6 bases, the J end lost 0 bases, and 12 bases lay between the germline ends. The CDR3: CASNRRPTNTGELFF. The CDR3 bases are TGCGCCAGCAATCGGAGACCAACGAACACCGGGGAGCTGTTTTTT. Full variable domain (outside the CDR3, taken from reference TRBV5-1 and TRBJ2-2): KAGVTQTPRYLIKTRGQQVTLSCSPISGHRSVSWYQQTPGQGLQFLFEYFSETQRNKGNFPGRFSGRQFSNSRSEMNVSTLELGDSALYLCASNRRPTNTGELFFGEGSRLTVL.

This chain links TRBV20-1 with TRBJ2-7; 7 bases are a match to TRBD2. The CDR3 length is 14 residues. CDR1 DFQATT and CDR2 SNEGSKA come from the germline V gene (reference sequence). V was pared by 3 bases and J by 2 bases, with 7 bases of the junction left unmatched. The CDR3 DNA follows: TGCAGTGCTAGTGTGGCTAGCGGCCCCTACGAGCAGTACTTC. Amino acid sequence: CSASVASGPYEQYF.

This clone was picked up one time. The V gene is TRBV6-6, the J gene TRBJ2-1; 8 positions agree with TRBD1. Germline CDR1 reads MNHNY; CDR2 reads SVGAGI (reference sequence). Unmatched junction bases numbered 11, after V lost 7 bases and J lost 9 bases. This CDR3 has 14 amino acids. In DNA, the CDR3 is TGTGCCAGCATCGACAGGGGTACAAAAACTGAGCAGTTCTTC. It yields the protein CASIDRGTKTEQFF.

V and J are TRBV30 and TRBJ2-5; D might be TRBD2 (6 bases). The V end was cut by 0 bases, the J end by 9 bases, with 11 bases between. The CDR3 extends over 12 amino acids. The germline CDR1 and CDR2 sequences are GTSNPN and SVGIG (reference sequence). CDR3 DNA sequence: TGTGCCTGGAGTGTACACGGAGGGGCCCAGTACTTC. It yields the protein CAWSVHGGAQYF.

The CDR3 here is CASSKGLAVRYEQYF. The CDR3 DNA follows: TGTGCCAGCAGTAAAGGACTAGCGGTCCGGTACGAGCAGTACTTC. The chain combines TRBV7-2 with TRBJ2-7; 10 nucleotides agree with TRBD2. The CDR3 is made up of 15 amino acids. Germline lookup yields CDR1 SGHTA and CDR2 FQGNSA. Unmatched junction bases numbered 9, after V lost 6 bases and J lost 4 bases.

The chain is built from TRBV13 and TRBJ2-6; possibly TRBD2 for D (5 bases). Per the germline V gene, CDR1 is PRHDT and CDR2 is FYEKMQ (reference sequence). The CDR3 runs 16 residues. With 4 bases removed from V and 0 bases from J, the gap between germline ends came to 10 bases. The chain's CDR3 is CASSSVGDSGANVLTF. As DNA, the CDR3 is TGTGCCAGCAGCTCCGTGGGAGACTCTGGGGCCAACGTCCTGACTTTC.

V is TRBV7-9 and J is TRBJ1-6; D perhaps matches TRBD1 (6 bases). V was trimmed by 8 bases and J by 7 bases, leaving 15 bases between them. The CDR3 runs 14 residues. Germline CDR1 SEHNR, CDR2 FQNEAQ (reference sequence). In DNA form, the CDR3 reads TGTGCCAGCTCACGGGTACAGGGAAATTCACCCCTCCACTTT. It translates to CASSRVQGNSPLHF.

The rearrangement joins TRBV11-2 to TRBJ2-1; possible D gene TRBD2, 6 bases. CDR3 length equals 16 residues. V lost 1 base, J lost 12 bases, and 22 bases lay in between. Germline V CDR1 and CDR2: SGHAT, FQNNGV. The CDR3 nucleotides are TGTGCCAGCAGCTTAGGGGGACTTAACGTAATGAGGCGGCAGTTCTTC. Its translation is CASSLGGLNVMRRQFF.

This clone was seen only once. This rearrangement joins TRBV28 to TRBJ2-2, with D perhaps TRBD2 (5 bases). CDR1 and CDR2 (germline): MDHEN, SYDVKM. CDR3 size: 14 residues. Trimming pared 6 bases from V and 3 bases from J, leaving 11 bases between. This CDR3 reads CASRGGRYTGELFF. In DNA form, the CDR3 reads TGTGCCAGCAGAGGCGGGCGGTACACCGGGGAGCTGTTTTTT.

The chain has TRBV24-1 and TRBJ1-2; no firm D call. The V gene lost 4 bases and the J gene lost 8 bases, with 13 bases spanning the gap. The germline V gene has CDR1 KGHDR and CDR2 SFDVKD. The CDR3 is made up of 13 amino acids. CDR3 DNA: TGTGCCACCAGTGACCCCGGACTATCCGGCTACACCTTC. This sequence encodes CATSDPGLSGYTF.

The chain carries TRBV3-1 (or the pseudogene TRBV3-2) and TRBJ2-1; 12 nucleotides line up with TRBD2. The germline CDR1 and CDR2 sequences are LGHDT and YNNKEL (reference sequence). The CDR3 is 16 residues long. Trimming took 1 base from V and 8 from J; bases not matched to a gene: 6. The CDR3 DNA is TGTGCCAGCAGCCAAGTTGGGCTAGCGGGGGGGTATGAGCAGTTCTTC. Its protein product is CASSQVGLAGGYEQFF.

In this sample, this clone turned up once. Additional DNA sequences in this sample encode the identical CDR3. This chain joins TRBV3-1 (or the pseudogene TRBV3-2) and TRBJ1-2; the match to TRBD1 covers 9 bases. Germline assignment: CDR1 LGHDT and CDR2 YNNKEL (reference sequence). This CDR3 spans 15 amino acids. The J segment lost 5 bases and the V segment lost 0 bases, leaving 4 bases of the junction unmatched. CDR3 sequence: CASSQDTGGGYGYTF. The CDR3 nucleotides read TGTGCCAGCAGCCAAGATACAGGGGGCGGGTATGGCTACACCTTC.

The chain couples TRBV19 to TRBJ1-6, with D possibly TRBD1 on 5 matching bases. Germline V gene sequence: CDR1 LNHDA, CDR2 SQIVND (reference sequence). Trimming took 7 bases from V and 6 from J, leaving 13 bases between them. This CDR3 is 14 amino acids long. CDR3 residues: CASKNLGGNSPLHF. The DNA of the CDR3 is TGTGCCAGTAAAAATCTGGGGGGTAATTCACCCCTCCACTTT.

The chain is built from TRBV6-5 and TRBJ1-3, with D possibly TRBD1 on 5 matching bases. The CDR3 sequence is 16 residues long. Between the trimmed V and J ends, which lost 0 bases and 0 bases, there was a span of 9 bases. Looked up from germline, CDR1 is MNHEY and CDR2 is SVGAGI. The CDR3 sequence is CASSYSGQHSGNTIYF. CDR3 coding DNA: TGTGCCAGCAGTTACTCGGGGCAGCACTCTGGAAACACCATATATTTT.